One T cell receptor (beta chain) is described in this entry. Per sample, extraction of total RNA gave at least 6 micrograms in every case. Primers used in a second PCR of about 6 to 11 cycles were a sample-barcoded 5' primer and a J-beta primer mix. TCRdb called the 5' RACE reads again in MiXCR, with one record for every CDR3 protein. In the table there are about 670,000 distinct CDR3 sequences, approximately 52% of which are singletons. The record originates from a study of blood T cells in healthy people across ages. The TCR originated in an elderly woman in good health. Sequencing was carried out using blood.

The CDR3 region has the DNA TGCGCCAGCAGCTTGGACGGGAGGAGAAATCAGCCCCAGCATTTT. Its translation: CASSLDGRRNQPQHF. This chain joins TRBV5-1 and TRBJ1-5; D remains unclear. Looked up from germline, CDR1 is SGHRS and CDR2 is YFSETQ. The CDR3 length is 15 residues. Trimming pared 0 bases from V and 4 bases from J, leaving 11 bases between.